One and the same sample provided the 18 T cell receptor beta chains below, sequenced in a study of T cells in Graves' hyperthyroidism and ophthalmopathy. Researchers took RNA transcripts and amplified the TCR beta CDR3 regions from them. The TCR CDR3 first-round RT-PCR relied on the HTBI primer set. From the multiplex PCR reads, TCRdb called clonotypes with MiXCR, one entry per CDR3 protein. The data show a few hundred thousand distinct CDR3 sequences, 15% to 18% seen once. What was sequenced was blood. These receptors were taken from a woman between 18 and 29 years old with Graves' hyperthyroidism that later progressed to Graves' ophthalmopathy.

This clonotype has a handful of counts. The J gene is TRBJ2-6, the V gene TRBV3-1; D perhaps matches TRBD2 (7 bases). V was cut by 4 bases and J by 3 bases, with 13 bases left in between. This CDR3 region has 16 residues. Germline CDR1 LGHDT, CDR2 YNNKEL (reference sequence). This CDR3 is CASSPVGGGGANVLTF. The DNA for the CDR3 is TGTGCCAGCAGCCCTGTAGGGGGGGGTGGGGCCAACGTCCTGACTTTC.

This clonotype was seen at least ten times. The V gene is TRBV20-1, the J gene TRBJ1-1; the D gene is possibly TRBD1 (5 bases). The CDR3 extends over 13 amino acids. The V end was cut by 5 bases, the J end by 0 bases, with 10 bases between. Germline V lookup: CDR1 DFQATT, CDR2 SNEGSKA (reference sequence). The CDR3 loop reads CSAPGPLNTEAFF. The CDR3 region has the DNA TGCAGTGCTCCGGGACCGTTGAACACTGAAGCTTTCTTT.

The rearrangement uses TRBV27 and TRBJ2-7; weak D call: TRBD1 (5 bases). The CDR3 loop spans 13 amino acids. Trimming removed 0 bases at V and 7 bases at J, with 10 bases between. Looked up from germline, CDR1 is MNHEY and CDR2 is SMNVEV (reference sequence). CDR3 sequence reads: CASSLSSQGEQYF. The CDR3 DNA sequence: TGTGCCAGCAGTTTATCATCCCAGGGAGAGCAGTACTTC.

Ten or more counts support this clonotype. This chain joins TRBV3-1 and TRBJ2-1; D may be TRBD2 (6 bases). CDR1 LGHDT and CDR2 YNNKEL come from the germline V gene (reference sequence). V lost 0 bases to trimming and J lost 10 bases, with 19 bases between them. The CDR3 runs to 16 residues. The chain's CDR3 is CASSQETGWAREEQFF. CDR3 nucleotide sequence: TGTGCCAGCAGCCAAGAAACGGGTTGGGCACGGGAGGAGCAGTTCTTC.

The rearrangement uses TRBV27 and TRBJ1-6; no clear D. With 5 bases removed from V and 0 bases from J, the gap between germline ends came to 14 bases. The CDR3 runs to 17 residues. Germline CDR1 reads MNHEY; CDR2 reads SMNVEV (reference sequence). In DNA form, the CDR3 reads TGTGCCAGCAGTCAACAGTTCCAGAGCTCCTATAATTCACCCCTCCACTTT. Its translation: CASSQQFQSSYNSPLHF.

This clonotype has more than one count but fewer than ten. The V call is TRBV5-1, the J call TRBJ2-3; no clear D gene. The CDR3 length is 14 residues. V lost 5 bases to trimming and J lost 4 bases, with 14 bases between them. Per germline, CDR1 SGHRS and CDR2 YFSETQ. In nucleotides, the CDR3 is TGCGCCAGCAGGTCTGCTTGGGGATCAGATACGCAGTATTTT. This encodes CASRSAWGSDTQYF.

The gene calls are TRBV6-1 and TRBJ1-5; maybe TRBD1 (6 bases). The germline V gene encodes CDR1 MNHNS and CDR2 SASEGT. V lost 3 bases and J 6 bases, leaving 12 bases between the germline ends. There are 14 residues in the CDR3. The CDR3 protein is CASSDVDRPQPQHF. Here the CDR3 DNA reads TGTGCCAGCAGTGACGTAGACAGGCCTCAGCCCCAGCATTTT.

This clonotype was detected many times. This rearrangement joins TRBV11-3 to TRBJ2-1; 10 positions match TRBD2. V lost 5 bases to trimming and J lost 7 bases; unmatched junction nucleotides: 5. The germline CDR1 and CDR2 sequences are SGHNT and YENEEA. The CDR3 consists of 14 residues. Here the CDR3 reads CASSVAGGGNEQFF. The DNA of the CDR3 is TGTGCCAGCAGCGTAGCGGGAGGAGGTAATGAGCAGTTCTTC.

In this sample, this clonotype turned up many times. The chain recombines TRBV6-1 with TRBJ2-7, with 13 bases aligning to TRBD2. There are 15 residues in the CDR3. The V gene's germline CDR1 is MNHNS and CDR2 SASEGT. Unmatched junction bases numbered 8, after V lost 5 bases and J lost 7 bases. DNA of the CDR3: TGTGCCAGCAGTACCCGGACTAGCGGGAGAGGTGAGCAGTACTTC. Amino acids: CASSTRTSGRGEQYF.

This clonotype was detected ten times or more. The chain links TRBV20-1 to TRBJ2-7; D may be TRBD1 or TRBD2 (5 bases each). This CDR3 is built from 16 residues. CDR1 and CDR2 (germline): DFQATT, SNEGSKA (reference sequence). Trimming stripped 0 bases from V and 0 bases from J, with 15 bases between. CDR3 DNA sequence: TGCAGTGCTAGAGATAGGGACGGTTCTAGCTCCTACGAGCAGTACTTC. Its translation is CSARDRDGSSSYEQYF.

This clonotype has ten or more counts. The V and J genes are TRBV27 and TRBJ2-7; 8 bases align to TRBD2. CDR1 and CDR2 (germline): MNHEY, SMNVEV (reference sequence). Trimming at V came to 1 base and at J to 1 base, leaving 9 bases not matched to a gene. This CDR3 region has 17 residues. The chain's CDR3 is CASSLLGSGTRSYEQYF. The CDR3 bases are TGTGCCAGCAGTTTATTGGGTAGCGGGACCCGGTCCTACGAGCAGTACTTC.

This chain connects TRBV20-1 to TRBJ2-1, with TRBD2 matching 11 bases. Germline CDR1 is DFQATT and CDR2 is SNEGSKA (reference sequence). With 7 bases clipped from V and 5 bases from J, the junction kept 10 bases outside the gene matches. There are 15 residues in the CDR3. The CDR3 sequence: CSVGTSGPYNNEQFF. In DNA form, the CDR3 reads TGCAGTGTAGGGACTAGCGGACCCTATAACAATGAGCAGTTCTTC.

The V gene is TRBV20-1, the J gene TRBJ1-2, with D tentatively TRBD1 (6 bases). The germline gives CDR1 DFQATT, CDR2 SNEGSKA (reference sequence). The V and J ends lost 0 bases and 8 bases respectively, with 19 bases between them. The CDR3 has 15 residues. The DNA for the CDR3 is TGCAGTGCTAGAGATCCCGTGGGACACTGGACGGGCTACACCTTC. Translating gives CSARDPVGHWTGYTF.

This clonotype was observed many times. The V gene is TRBV3-1, the J gene TRBJ2-3; 8 nucleotides agree with TRBD2. With 2 bases clipped from V and 2 bases from J, the junction kept 9 bases outside the gene matches. This CDR3 has 17 amino acids. Germline values: CDR1 LGHDT, CDR2 YNNKEL (reference sequence). The CDR3 DNA is TGTGCCAGCAGCCAATCGGGGGTAGCGGGGTCCACAGATACGCAGTATTTT. Translating gives CASSQSGVAGSTDTQYF.

This clonotype has ten or more counts. The rearrangement joins TRBV29-1 to TRBJ2-7; TRBD1 might be the D (6 bases). With 4 bases removed from V and 0 bases from J, the gap between germline ends came to 19 bases. The germline V gene encodes CDR1 SQVTM and CDR2 ANQGSEA. The CDR3 totals 16 residues. The CDR3 DNA follows: TGCAGCGTTGTTGGGGGCTACAGGGCCCCCTCCTACGAGCAGTACTTC. It translates to CSVVGGYRAPSYEQYF.

With regard to this clonotype: Possible read error: a much larger clone is one base away. The V call is TRBV20-1, the J call TRBJ1-4; 7 bases are a match to TRBD1. Germline lookup yields CDR1 DFQATT and CDR2 SNEGSKA (reference sequence). This CDR3 region has 15 residues. CDR3 amino acids: CSARVWTGQNGKLFF. The CDR3 nucleotides read TGCAGTGCTAGAGTTTGGACAGGACAGAATGGAAAACTGTTTTTT.

This clonotype came up many times. The chain is built from TRBV12-5 and TRBJ2-3; D is unclear. In germline, CDR1 is LGHNT, CDR2 FRNRAP. V was cut by 3 bases and J by 2 bases, with 9 bases left in between. The CDR3 length is 14 residues. This CDR3 reads CASGFGANTDTQYF. CDR3 nucleotide sequence: TGTGCTAGTGGTTTTGGAGCGAACACAGATACGCAGTATTTT.

This clonotype came up a few times. The J gene is TRBJ2-7, the V gene TRBV6-1; 9 nucleotides match TRBD2. CDR3 length: 14 residues. V gave up 5 bases and J gave up 3 bases; unmatched junction bases: 5. Germline V CDR1 and CDR2: MNHNS, SASEGT. The CDR3, as DNA: TGTGCCAGCAGTCCGGGACTAGCCCGCTACGAGCAGTACTTC. It is translated as CASSPGLARYEQYF.